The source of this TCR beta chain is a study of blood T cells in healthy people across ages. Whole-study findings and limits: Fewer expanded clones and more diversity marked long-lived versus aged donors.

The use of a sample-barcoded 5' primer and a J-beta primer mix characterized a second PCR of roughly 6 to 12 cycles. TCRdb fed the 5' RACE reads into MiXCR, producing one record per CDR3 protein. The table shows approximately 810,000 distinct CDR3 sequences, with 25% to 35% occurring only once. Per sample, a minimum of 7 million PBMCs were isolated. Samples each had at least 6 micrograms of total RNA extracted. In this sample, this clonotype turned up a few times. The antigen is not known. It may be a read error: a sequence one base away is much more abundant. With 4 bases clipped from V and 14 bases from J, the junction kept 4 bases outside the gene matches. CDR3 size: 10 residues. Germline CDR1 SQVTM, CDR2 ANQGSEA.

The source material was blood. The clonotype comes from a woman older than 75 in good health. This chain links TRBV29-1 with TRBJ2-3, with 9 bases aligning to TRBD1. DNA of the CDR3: TGCAGCGTTGGGGGACAGGGCTGGTATTTT. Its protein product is CSVGGQGWYF.